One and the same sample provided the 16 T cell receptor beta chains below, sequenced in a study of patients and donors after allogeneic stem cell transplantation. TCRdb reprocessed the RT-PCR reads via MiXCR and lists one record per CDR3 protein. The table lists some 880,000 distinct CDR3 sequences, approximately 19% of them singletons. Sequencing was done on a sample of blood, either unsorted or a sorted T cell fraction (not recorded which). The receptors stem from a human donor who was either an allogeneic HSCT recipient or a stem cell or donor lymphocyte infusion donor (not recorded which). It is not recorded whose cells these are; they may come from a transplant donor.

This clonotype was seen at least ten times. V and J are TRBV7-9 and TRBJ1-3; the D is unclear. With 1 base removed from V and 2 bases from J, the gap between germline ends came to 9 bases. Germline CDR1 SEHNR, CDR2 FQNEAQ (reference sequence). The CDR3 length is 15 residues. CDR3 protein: CASSLDGTTGNTIYF. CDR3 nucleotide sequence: TGTGCCAGCAGCTTAGACGGAACGACTGGAAACACCATATATTTT. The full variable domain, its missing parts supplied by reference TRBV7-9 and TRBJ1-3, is DTGVSQNPRHKITKRGQNVTFRCDPISEHNRLYWYRQTLGQGPEFLTYFQNEAQLEKSRLLSDRFSAERPKGSFSTLEIQRTEQGDSAMYLCASSLDGTTGNTIYFGEGSWLTVV.

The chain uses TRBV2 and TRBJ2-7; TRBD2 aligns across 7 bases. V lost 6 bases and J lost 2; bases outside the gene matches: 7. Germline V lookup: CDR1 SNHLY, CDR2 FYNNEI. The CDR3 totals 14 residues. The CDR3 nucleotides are TGTGCCAGCAGCCCCTCTAGCGGAGCCTACGAGCAGTACTTC. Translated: CASSPSSGAYEQYF.

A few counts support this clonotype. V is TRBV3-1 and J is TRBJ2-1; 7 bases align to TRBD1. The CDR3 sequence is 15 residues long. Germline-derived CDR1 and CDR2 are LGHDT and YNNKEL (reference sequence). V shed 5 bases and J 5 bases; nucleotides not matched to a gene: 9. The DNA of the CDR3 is TGTGCCAGCAGCAGCCACACAGGGGAAGACAATGAGCAGTTCTTC. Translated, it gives CASSSHTGEDNEQFF.

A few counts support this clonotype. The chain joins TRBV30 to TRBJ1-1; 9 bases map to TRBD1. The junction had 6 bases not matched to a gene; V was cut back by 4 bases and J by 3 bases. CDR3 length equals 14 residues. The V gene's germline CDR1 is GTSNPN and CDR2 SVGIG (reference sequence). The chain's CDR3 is CAWTRDREYTEAFF. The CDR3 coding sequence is TGTGCCTGGACCCGGGACAGGGAGTACACTGAAGCTTTCTTT.

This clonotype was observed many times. The CDR3 here is CASTFQAPGEQYF. The DNA for the CDR3 is TGTGCCAGCACCTTCCAAGCCCCAGGGGAGCAGTACTTC. The V call is TRBV12-3 or TRBV12-4, the J call TRBJ2-7; D may be TRBD1 (5 bases). V shed 7 bases and J shed 7 bases, with 17 bases lying between them. The CDR3 covers 13 residues.

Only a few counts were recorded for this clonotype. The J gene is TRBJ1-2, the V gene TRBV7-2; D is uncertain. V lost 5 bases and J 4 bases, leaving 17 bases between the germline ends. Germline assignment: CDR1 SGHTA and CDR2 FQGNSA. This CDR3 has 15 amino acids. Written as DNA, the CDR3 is TGTGCCAGCAGCGCTAACGGAGAGCTGAGCTATGGCTACACCTTC. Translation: CASSANGELSYGYTF. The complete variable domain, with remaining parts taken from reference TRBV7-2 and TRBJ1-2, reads GAGVSQSPSNKVTEKGKDVELRCDPISGHTALYWYRQSLGQGLEFLIYFQGNSAPDKSGLPSDRFSAERTGGSVSTLTIQRTQQEDSAVYLCASSANGELSYGYTFGSGTRLTVV.

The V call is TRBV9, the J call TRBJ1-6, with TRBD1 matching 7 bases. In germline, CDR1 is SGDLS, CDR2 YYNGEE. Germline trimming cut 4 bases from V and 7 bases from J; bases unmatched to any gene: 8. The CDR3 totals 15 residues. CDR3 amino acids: CASSFQGGGNSPLHF. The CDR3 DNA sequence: TGTGCCAGCAGCTTCCAGGGGGGGGGAAATTCACCCCTCCACTTT.

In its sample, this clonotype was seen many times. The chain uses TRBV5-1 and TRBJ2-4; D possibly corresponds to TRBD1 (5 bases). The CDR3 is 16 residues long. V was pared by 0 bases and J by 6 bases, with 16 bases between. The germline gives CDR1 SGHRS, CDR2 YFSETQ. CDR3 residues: CASSLADSGWRNIQYF. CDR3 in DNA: TGCGCCAGCAGCTTGGCCGATTCAGGGTGGCGAAACATTCAGTACTTC.

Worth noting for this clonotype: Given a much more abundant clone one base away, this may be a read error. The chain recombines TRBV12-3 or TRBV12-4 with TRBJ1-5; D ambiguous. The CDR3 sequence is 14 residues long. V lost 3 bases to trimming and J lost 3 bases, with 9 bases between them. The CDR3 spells CASSFGQINQPQHF. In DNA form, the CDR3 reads TGTGCCAGCAGTTTCGGGCAGATCAATCAGCCCCAGCATTTT.

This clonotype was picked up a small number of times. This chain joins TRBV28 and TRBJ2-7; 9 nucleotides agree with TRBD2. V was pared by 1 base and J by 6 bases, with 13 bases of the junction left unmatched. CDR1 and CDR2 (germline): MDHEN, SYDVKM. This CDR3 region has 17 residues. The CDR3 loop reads CASSLSPSGIKSGEQYF. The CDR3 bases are TGTGCCAGCAGTTTATCTCCTAGCGGGATTAAGTCCGGCGAGCAGTACTTC.

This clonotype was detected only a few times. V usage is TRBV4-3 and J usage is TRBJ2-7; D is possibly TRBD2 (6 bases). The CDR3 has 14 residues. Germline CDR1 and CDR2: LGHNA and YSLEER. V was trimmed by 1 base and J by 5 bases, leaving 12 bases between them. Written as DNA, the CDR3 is TGCGCCAGCAGCCAAGTTTGGGGGGAAGACGAGCAGTACTTC. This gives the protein CASSQVWGEDEQYF.

CDR3 in DNA: TGTGCCAGCAGCTTAGCGTCCGGGAACTTGCCTGGGGAGCTGTTTTTT. This sequence encodes CASSLASGNLPGELFF. The chain uses TRBV7-9 and TRBJ2-2; a weak D match, TRBD2 (5 bases). The V gene's germline CDR1 is SEHNR and CDR2 FQNEAQ (reference sequence). With 0 bases removed from V and 8 bases from J, the gap between germline ends came to 16 bases. The CDR3 extends over 16 amino acids.

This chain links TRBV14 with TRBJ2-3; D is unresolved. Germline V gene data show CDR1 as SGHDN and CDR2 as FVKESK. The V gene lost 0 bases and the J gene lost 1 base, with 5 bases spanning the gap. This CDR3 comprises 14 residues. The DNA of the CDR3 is TGTGCCAGCAGCCAAGAACTGCGCACAGATACGCAGTATTTT. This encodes CASSQELRTDTQYF.

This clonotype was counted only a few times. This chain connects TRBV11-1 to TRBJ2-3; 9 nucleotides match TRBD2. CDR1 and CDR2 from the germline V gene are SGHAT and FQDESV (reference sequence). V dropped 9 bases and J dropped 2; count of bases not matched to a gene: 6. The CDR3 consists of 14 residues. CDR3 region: CASKRGENTDTQYF. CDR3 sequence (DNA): TGTGCCAGTAAGCGGGGGGAGAACACAGATACGCAGTATTTT.

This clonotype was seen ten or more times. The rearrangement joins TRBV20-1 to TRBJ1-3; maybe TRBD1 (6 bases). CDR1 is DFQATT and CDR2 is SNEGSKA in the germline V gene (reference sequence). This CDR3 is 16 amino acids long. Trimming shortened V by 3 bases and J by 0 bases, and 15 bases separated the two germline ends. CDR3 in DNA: TGCAGTGCTAGTTTACAGGGCAGTCTCTCTGGAAACACCATATATTTT. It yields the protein CSASLQGSLSGNTIYF.

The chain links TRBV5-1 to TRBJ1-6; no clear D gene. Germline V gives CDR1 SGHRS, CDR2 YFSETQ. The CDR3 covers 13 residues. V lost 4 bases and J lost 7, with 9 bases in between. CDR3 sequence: CASSVTENSPLHF. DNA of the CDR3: TGCGCCAGCAGCGTTACAGAGAATTCACCCCTCCACTTT.